These T cell receptor beta chains were read from a single sample in a study of blood T cells in healthy people across ages. TCRdb re-called the 5' RACE reads through MiXCR, storing one row per CDR3 protein. This sample has around 1,000,000 distinct CDR3 sequences; 35% to 45% occur once, and the top ten carry 13%. The sequencing sample was made of blood. The receptors come from a man between 18 and 35 years old in good health. Both conserved end residues are part of each CDR3. The D gene is left open where the match is weak. Clone size is given for some rows only: seen once, a few or many times, or a class if the clone is expanded.

J	size	D	V	CDR3	DNA
TRBJ2-7	-	TRBD1	TRBV5-1	CASSWTGNNEQYF	TGCGCCAGCAGCTGGACAGGGAACAATGAGCAGTACTTC
TRBJ1-1	-	TRBD1	TRBV7-9	CASSPGQGGGEAFF	TGTGCCAGCAGCCCAGGACAGGGGGGAGGTGAAGCTTTCTTT
TRBJ1-1	many	-	TRBV7-2	CASSLGHPEAFF	TGTGCCAGCAGTTTGGGACATCCTGAAGCTTTCTTT
TRBJ1-1	-	-	TRBV6-5	CASSYSAGYTEAFF	TGTGCCAGCAGTTACTCAGCAGGGTACACTGAAGCTTTCTTT
TRBJ1-2	-	-	TRBV12-3/TRBV12-4	CASSFGGTPAAYGYIF	TGTGCCAGCAGTTTTGGGGGGACTCCGGCGGCCTATGGCTACATCTTC
TRBJ1-1	-	-	TRBV12-3/TRBV12-4	CASSYPRQENTEAFF	TGTGCCAGCAGTTACCCCCGACAGGAGAACACTGAAGCTTTCTTT
TRBJ2-1	-	TRBD2	TRBV11-3	CASSAGAGVNNEQFF	TGTGCCAGCAGCGCGGGAGCGGGGGTTAACAATGAGCAGTTCTTC
TRBJ2-1	-	TRBD2	TRBV29-1	CSAGTSVAETQFF	TGCAGCGCCGGGACTAGCGTCGCAGAGACCCAGTTCTTC
TRBJ2-3	-	TRBD1	TRBV5-6	CASSQETGSYADTQYF	TGTGCCAGCAGCCAGGAGACAGGGTCATATGCAGATACGCAGTATTTT
TRBJ2-2	-	-	TRBV20-1	CSARRPGQRNTGELFF	TGCAGTGCTAGACGGCCTGGACAGCGAAACACCGGGGAGCTGTTTTTT
TRBJ1-2	-	-	TRBV14	CASSQDSTCLRYGYTF	TGTGCCAGCAGCCAAGATAGTACTTGTTTGCGCTATGGCTACACCTTC